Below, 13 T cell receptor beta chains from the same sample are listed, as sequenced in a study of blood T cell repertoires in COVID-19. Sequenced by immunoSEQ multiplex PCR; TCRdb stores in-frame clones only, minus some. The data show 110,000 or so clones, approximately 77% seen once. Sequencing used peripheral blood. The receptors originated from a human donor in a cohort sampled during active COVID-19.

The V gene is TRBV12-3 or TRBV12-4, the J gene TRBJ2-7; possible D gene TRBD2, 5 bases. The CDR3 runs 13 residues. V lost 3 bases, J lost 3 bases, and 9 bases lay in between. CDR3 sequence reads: CASSLIGSYEQYF. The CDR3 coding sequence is TGTGCCAGCAGTTTGATAGGGAGCTACGAGCAGTACTTC.

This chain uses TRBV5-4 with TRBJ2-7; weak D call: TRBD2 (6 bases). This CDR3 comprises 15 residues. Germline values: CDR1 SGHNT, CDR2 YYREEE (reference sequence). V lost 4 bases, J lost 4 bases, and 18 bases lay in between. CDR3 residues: CASSHSGTAGYEQYF. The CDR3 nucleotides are TGTGCCAGCAGCCATTCCGGGACCGCGGGGTACGAGCAGTACTTC.

CDR3 nucleotides: TGCAGCGTTGAGAGTAACAGCTACGAGCAGTACTTC. Its translation: CSVESNSYEQYF. V is TRBV29-1 and J is TRBJ2-7, with D unclear. The CDR3 contains 12 residues. Germline CDR1 and CDR2: SQVTM and ANQGSEA. Trimming took 3 bases from V and 3 from J, leaving 9 bases between them.

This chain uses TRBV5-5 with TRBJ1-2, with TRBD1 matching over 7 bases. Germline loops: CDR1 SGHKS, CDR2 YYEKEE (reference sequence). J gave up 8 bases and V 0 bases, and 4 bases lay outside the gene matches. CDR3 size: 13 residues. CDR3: CASSLATGDGYTF. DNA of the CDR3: TGTGCCAGCAGCTTGGCTACAGGGGACGGCTACACCTTC.

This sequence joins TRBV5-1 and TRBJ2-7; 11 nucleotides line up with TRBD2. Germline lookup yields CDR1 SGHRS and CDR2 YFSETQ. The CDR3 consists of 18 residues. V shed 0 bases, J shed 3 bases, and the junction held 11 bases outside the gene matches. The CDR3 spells CASSLAGTGTSGYYEQYF. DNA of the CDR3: TGCGCCAGCAGCTTGGCCGGGACAGGGACTAGCGGTTACTACGAGCAGTACTTC.

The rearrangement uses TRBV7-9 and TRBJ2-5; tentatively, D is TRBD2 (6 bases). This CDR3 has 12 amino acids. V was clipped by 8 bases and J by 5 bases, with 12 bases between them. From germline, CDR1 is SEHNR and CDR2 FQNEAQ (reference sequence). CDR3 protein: CASGGSQETQYF. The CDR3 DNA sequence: TGTGCCAGCGGGGGGTCTCAGGAGACCCAGTACTTC. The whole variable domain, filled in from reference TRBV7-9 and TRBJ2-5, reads DTGVSQNPRHKITKRGQNVTFRCDPISEHNRLYWYRQTLGQGPEFLTYFQNEAQLEKSRLLSDRFSAERPKGSFSTLEIQRTEQGDSAMYLCASGGSQETQYFGPGTRLLVL.

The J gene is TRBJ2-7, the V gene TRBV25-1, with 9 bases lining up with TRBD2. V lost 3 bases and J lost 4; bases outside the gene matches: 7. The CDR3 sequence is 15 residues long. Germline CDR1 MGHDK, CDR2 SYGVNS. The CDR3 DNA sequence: TGTGCCAGCAGTGACCCAGCGGGGGGTGGGTACGAGCAGTACTTC. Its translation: CASSDPAGGGYEQYF.

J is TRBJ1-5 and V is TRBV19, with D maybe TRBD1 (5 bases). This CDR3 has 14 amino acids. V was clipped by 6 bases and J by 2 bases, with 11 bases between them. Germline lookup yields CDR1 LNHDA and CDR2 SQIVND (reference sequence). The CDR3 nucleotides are TGTGCCAGTAGCCAGGGAATTGGCAATCAGCCCCAGCATTTT. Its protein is CASSQGIGNQPQHF.

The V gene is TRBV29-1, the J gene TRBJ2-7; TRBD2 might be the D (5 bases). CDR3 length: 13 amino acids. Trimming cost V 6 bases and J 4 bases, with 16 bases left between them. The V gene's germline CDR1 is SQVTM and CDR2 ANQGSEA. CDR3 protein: CSVSGHGGYEQYF. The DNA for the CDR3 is TGCAGCGTGTCGGGTCACGGAGGATACGAGCAGTACTTC.

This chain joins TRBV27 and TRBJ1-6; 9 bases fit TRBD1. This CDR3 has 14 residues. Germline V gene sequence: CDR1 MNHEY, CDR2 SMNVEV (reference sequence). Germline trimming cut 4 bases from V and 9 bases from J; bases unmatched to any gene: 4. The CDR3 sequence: CASSYTGGRSPLHF. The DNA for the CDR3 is TGTGCCAGCAGTTACACAGGGGGCCGTTCACCCCTCCACTTT.

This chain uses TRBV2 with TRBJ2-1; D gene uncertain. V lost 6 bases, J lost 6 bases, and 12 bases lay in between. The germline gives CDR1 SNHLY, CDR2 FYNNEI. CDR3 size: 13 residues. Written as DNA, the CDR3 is TGTGCCAGCAGAGCGTCGACTTTCAATGAGCAGTTCTTC. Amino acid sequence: CASRASTFNEQFF.

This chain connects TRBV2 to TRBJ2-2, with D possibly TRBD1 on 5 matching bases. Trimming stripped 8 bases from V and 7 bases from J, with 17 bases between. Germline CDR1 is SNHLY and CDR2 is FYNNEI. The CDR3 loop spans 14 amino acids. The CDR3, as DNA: TGTGCCAGCGGCCGACAGTTACAGGACGGGGAGCTGTTTTTT. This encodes CASGRQLQDGELFF.

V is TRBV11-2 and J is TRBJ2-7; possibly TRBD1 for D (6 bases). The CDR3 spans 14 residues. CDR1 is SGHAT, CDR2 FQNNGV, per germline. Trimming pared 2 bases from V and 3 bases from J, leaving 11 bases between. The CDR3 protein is CASSLILGGYEQYF. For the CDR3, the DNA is TGTGCCAGCAGCTTAATCCTAGGGGGCTACGAGCAGTACTTC.